The 15 T cell receptor beta chains below come from one sample, sequenced in a study of Ad26.COV2.S vaccination and SARS-CoV-2 variants. The assay was immunoSEQ multiplex PCR, and TCRdb's table has in-frame clones only and misses some. The sample has hundreds of thousands of clones, roughly 87% seen once. Treatment described: roughly 20 received Ad26.COV2.S at low or high dose, single or two shots; 5 received placebo; per-sample allocation not given. The investigators took samples on day 63 after the first vaccine or placebo injection. The sample in question was peripheral blood, obtained in a trial of Ad26.COV2.S vaccine versus placebo. These receptors came from a person between 18 and 59 years old who received the Ad26.COV2.S COVID-19 vaccine or a placebo.

The chain uses TRBV5-4 and TRBJ2-1; D uncertain. Germline V CDR1 and CDR2: SGHNT, YYREEE (reference sequence). This CDR3 has 14 amino acids. Trimming took 4 bases from V and 4 from J, leaving 12 bases between them. The CDR3 is CASSPADRYNEQFF. CDR3 coding DNA: TGTGCCAGCAGCCCCGCGGACCGGTACAATGAGCAGTTCTTC.

The chain joins TRBV5-1 to TRBJ1-2; no reliable D call. V lost 0 bases, J lost 5 bases, and 14 bases lay in between. The CDR3 is made up of 15 amino acids. Looked up from germline, CDR1 is SGHRS and CDR2 is YFSETQ. The chain's CDR3 is CASSLGPTTVYGYTF. CDR3 nucleotide sequence: TGCGCCAGCAGCTTGGGGCCTACAACCGTTTATGGCTACACCTTC.

The chain is built from TRBV5-4 and TRBJ1-4; perhaps TRBD1 as D (6 bases). The V and J ends lost 0 bases and 2 bases respectively, with 11 bases between them. The CDR3 is 16 amino acids. In germline, CDR1 is SGHNT, CDR2 YYREEE (reference sequence). The CDR3 DNA sequence: TGTGCCAGCAGCTTGGCCGCGGGGGCGACTAATGAAAAACTGTTTTTT. Translating it yields CASSLAAGATNEKLFF.

The gene calls are TRBV2 and TRBJ1-1; 10 positions agree with TRBD1. V lost 1 base and J lost 10; bases outside the gene matches: 6. Germline values: CDR1 SNHLY, CDR2 FYNNEI. The CDR3 is 14 amino acids. The CDR3 region is CASSEGQGARGAFF. For the CDR3, the DNA is TGTGCCAGCAGTGAAGGACAGGGGGCACGGGGAGCTTTCTTT.

The J gene is TRBJ2-4, the V gene TRBV4-1; tentatively, D is TRBD1 (5 bases). The CDR3 consists of 19 residues. V lost 2 bases and J lost 0, with 20 bases in between. Germline CDR1 and CDR2: MGHRA and YSYEKL. The chain's CDR3 is CASSQRTLRTTLAKNIQYF. The CDR3 bases are TGCGCCAGCAGCCAACGCACACTACGGACAACCCTAGCCAAAAACATTCAGTACTTC.

The chain recombines TRBV24-1 with TRBJ1-5; D unclear. Germline V CDR1 and CDR2: KGHDR, SFDVKD. V lost 2 bases and J lost 0, with 10 bases in between. This CDR3 comprises 16 residues. CDR3 region: CATSDCEDHSNQPQHF. Here the CDR3 DNA reads TGTGCCACCAGTGATTGTGAGGATCATAGCAATCAGCCCCAGCATTTT.

The V gene is TRBV5-8, the J gene TRBJ1-5, with D hard to call. V was pared by 5 bases and J by 7 bases, with 16 bases between. The CDR3 loop spans 14 amino acids. Germline CDR1 is SGHTS and CDR2 is YDEGEE. CDR3 coding DNA: TGTGCCAGCAGGCACCCCGAGGGTTGGCAGCCCCAGCATTTT. Translated: CASRHPEGWQPQHF.

The chain has TRBV28 and TRBJ2-5, with 7 bases fitting TRBD2. Germline CDR1 and CDR2: MDHEN and SYDVKM. This CDR3 has 15 residues. J lost 2 bases, V lost 6 bases, and 9 bases had no gene match. CDR3 sequence: CASRTQRDYQETQYF. The CDR3 DNA reads TGTGCCAGCAGAACTCAGCGGGACTATCAAGAGACCCAGTACTTC.

The chain employs TRBV27 and TRBJ2-2, with D maybe TRBD2 (6 bases). This CDR3 spans 14 amino acids. From germline, CDR1 is MNHEY and CDR2 SMNVEV (reference sequence). Deletions cut 4 bases from V and 4 bases from J, with 10 bases between. CDR3 amino acids: CASSYGGLTGELFF. The DNA for the CDR3 is TGTGCCAGCAGTTATGGAGGGCTCACCGGGGAGCTGTTTTTT.

The chain joins TRBV28 to TRBJ2-1; D is undetermined. Trimming left V 2 bases short and J 10 bases short, with 12 bases between. Germline values: CDR1 MDHEN, CDR2 SYDVKM. This CDR3 has 13 amino acids. This CDR3 reads CASSLIPPSEQFF. The DNA of the CDR3 is TGTGCCAGCAGTTTAATTCCGCCATCCGAGCAGTTCTTC.

The chain links TRBV7-9 to TRBJ1-2, with D hard to call. Trimming stripped 7 bases from V and 2 bases from J, with 14 bases between. The CDR3 is 14 residues long. CDR1 and CDR2 from the germline V gene are SEHNR and FQNEAQ (reference sequence). Here the CDR3 DNA reads TGTGCCAGCACCGTTTCCGAGGGCAACTATGGCTACACCTTC. Its translation: CASTVSEGNYGYTF.

The V and J genes are TRBV28 and TRBJ2-7, with TRBD1 as a possible D gene (6 bases). The germline V gene has CDR1 MDHEN and CDR2 SYDVKM. The germline V and J ends were trimmed by 5 bases and 4 bases, with 18 bases remaining between them. The CDR3 contains 15 residues. The CDR3 protein is CASSLSPGQQYEQYV. The DNA for the CDR3 is TGTGCCAGCAGTCTCTCGCCGGGACAACAATACGAGCAGTACGTC.

Concerning this clone itself: The sample has other DNA sequences that encode this CDR3 too. The V gene is TRBV2, the J gene TRBJ2-7; 7 bases fit TRBD1. The CDR3 runs to 11 residues. The germline V gene encodes CDR1 SNHLY and CDR2 FYNNEI. Unmatched junction bases numbered 0, after V lost 6 bases and J lost 4 bases. The CDR3 coding sequence is TGTGCCAGCAGCAGGGGGTACGAGCAGTACTTC. Translated: CASSRGYEQYF.

With regard to this clone: Other DNA sequences of this sample code for an identical CDR3. The rearrangement uses TRBV29-1 and TRBJ1-5, with 7 bases aligning to TRBD1. Per the germline V gene, CDR1 is SQVTM and CDR2 is ANQGSEA. CDR3 length: 12 residues. V gave up 5 bases and J gave up 6 bases; unmatched junction bases: 4. In DNA, the CDR3 is TGCAGCGTTTCAGGGGGTGGTCAGCCCCAGCATTTT. This gives the protein CSVSGGGQPQHF.

The chain employs TRBV27 and TRBJ1-5; 8 nucleotides match TRBD1. This CDR3 region has 20 residues. Trimming cost V 1 base and J 2 bases; bases outside gene matches: 16. Germline assignment: CDR1 MNHEY and CDR2 SMNVEV (reference sequence). The CDR3 loop reads CASSLLYWRIDRGCNQPQHF. CDR3 nucleotides: TGTGCCAGCAGTTTATTGTACTGGAGGATAGACAGGGGATGCAATCAGCCCCAGCATTTT.